This is a list of T cell receptor beta chains from one sample in a study of T cell clonotyping in hematopoietic cell transplantation. TCRdb keeps only in-frame clones here, not all; method: immunoSEQ multiplex PCR. The table lists 20,000 or so clones, approximately 79% of them singletons. Specimen: peripheral blood mononuclear cells. The receptors here all came from a man aged 60-69 years in good health. Some clones in this sample may be carry-over from other donors' samples. Each CDR3 is given with its conserved first and last residue. A D gene is named only where the DNA matches it firmly. The size of a clone is reported for some rows only, either as once, few or many, or as a class for expanded clones.

V	J	size	D	DNA	CDR3
TRBV11-2	TRBJ2-7	-	TRBD1	TGTGCCAGCAGCACCTACAGGGGCGGCCCCTCGAACGAGCAGTACTTC	CASSTYRGGPSNEQYF
TRBV10-2	TRBJ1-2	-	TRBD1	TGCGCCAGCCAGAGCCAGGGGGCTGGGGGCTACACCTTC	CASQSQGAGGYTF
TRBV30	TRBJ1-2	-	TRBD1	TGTGCCTGGAGTGGAACCGGGACAGGATATGGCTACACCTTC	CAWSGTGTGYGYTF
TRBV11-3	TRBJ1-2	-	-	TGTGCCAGCAGCTCCTCCAAGAGGGACTATGGCTACACCTTC	CASSSSKRDYGYTF
TRBV5-6	TRBJ1-2	few	TRBD1	TGTGCCAGCAGCTCCGGGACAGGGGACGCGTCATATGGCTACACCTTC	CASSSGTGDASYGYTF
TRBV27	TRBJ1-5	-	-	TGTGCCAGCAGTTCCACCACTCCGTTGAGCAATCAGCCCCAGCATTTT	CASSSTTPLSNQPQHF
TRBV27	TRBJ2-2	-	-	TGTGCCAGCAGTTTCTATGGGGGTCCCGGGGAGCTGTTTTTT	CASSFYGGPGELFF
TRBV30	TRBJ1-5	-	-	TGTGCCTGGAACGCAGGGGATCAGCCCCAGCATTTT	CAWNAGDQPQHF
TRBV5-4	TRBJ1-6	-	TRBD1	TGTGCCAGCAGCCTCAGGGGGCCGGATTCACCCCTCCACTTT	CASSLRGPDSPLHF
TRBV5-5	TRBJ1-4	-	-	TGTGCCAGCAGCGTTTTCGGAAGCTCCGGGGAAAAACTGTTTTTT	CASSVFGSSGEKLFF
TRBV19	TRBJ1-2	-	-	TGTGCCAGTAGGGCCACGGGAGGCGGCTACACCTTC	CASRATGGGYTF
TRBV7-3	TRBJ2-7	-	TRBD2	TGTGCCAGCAGCTTTCGTGCCGCGACTAGCGGGAGTTCCTACGAGCAGTACTTC	CASSFRAATSGSSYEQYF
TRBV10-3	TRBJ1-2	few	-	TGTGCCATCAGTGAGTCATTACTTAACTATGGCTACACCTTC	CAISESLLNYGYTF
TRBV18	TRBJ1-2	medium-sized	-	TGTGCCAGCTCACCCCGGACAGAAAGCTATGGCTACACCTTC	CASSPRTESYGYTF
TRBV6-1	TRBJ1-1	-	-	TGTGCCACCCAGGATCACACTGAAGCTTTCTTT	CATQDHTEAFF
TRBV30	TRBJ1-1	-	-	TGTGCCTGGAGTCCAAGTATGAACACTGAAGCTTTCTTT	CAWSPSMNTEAFF
TRBV5-4	TRBJ2-2	-	-	TGTGCCAGCAGCTTTGAAAGTAACACCGGGGAGCTGTTTTTT	CASSFESNTGELFF
TRBV6-5	TRBJ1-2	-	TRBD1	TGTGCCAGCAGGCCGGACAGGTCCATCTATGGCTACACCTTC	CASRPDRSIYGYTF
TRBV5-1	TRBJ1-6	-	-	TGCGCCAGCAGCTTGGATGGGGGCAGCGATTCACCCCTCCACTTT	CASSLDGGSDSPLHF
TRBV29-1	TRBJ2-7	once	TRBD1	TGCAGCTTTGTGGGACAGATCTACGAGCAGTACTTC	CSFVGQIYEQYF
TRBV21-1	TRBJ1-5	-	-	TGTGCCAGCAGCAAAAGGGGGACAGGGTCATATAGCAATCAGCCCCAGCATTTT	CASSKRGTGSYSNQPQHF
TRBV2	TRBJ2-7	-	-	TGTGCCAGCAACCGAGGTGACATATCGCCGGGTGAGCAGTACTTC	CASNRGDISPGEQYF
TRBV7-4	TRBJ2-6	few	-	TGTGCCAGCAGCATAGGGAGCAGCTCACAAAGTCGGGCCAACGTCCTGACTTTC	CASSIGSSSQSRANVLTF
TRBV11-2	TRBJ1-2	-	-	TGTGCCAGCAGCCCAGGCCCCGGAGGGGGCTACACCTTC	CASSPGPGGGYTF
TRBV5-6	TRBJ2-3	-	-	TGTGCCAGCATAGAGGCCGCGAGGCGGAGCACAGATACGCAGTATTTT	CASIEAARRSTDTQYF
TRBV7-7	TRBJ2-3	-	-	TGTGCTAGCAGCTTAGGTACCTCCGGTTCTACGGAGCAGTATTTT	CASSLGTSGSTEQYF
TRBV30	TRBJ1-3	-	TRBD1	TGTGCCTGGAGTACACGGACAGGAGGAAACACCATATATTTT	CAWSTRTGGNTIYF
TRBV2	TRBJ2-7	-	TRBD1	TGTGCCAGCAGCGGGACAGGGCTGGGCGAGCAGTACTTC	CASSGTGLGEQYF
TRBV7-9	TRBJ1-1	-	TRBD1	TGTGCCAGCAGCTTATATCAGGGGGACACTGAAGCTTTCTTT	CASSLYQGDTEAFF
TRBV4-1	TRBJ2-2	-	TRBD2	TGCGCCAGCAGCCATCCGGGAGGACGGGAGGGCCCCGGGGAGCTGTTTTTT	CASSHPGGREGPGELFF
TRBV7-2	TRBJ1-1	-	-	TGTGCCAGCAGCTTGGGGACGACCGGGGTGGCTTTCTTT	CASSLGTTGVAFF
TRBV7-2	TRBJ1-5	-	-	TGTGCCAGCAGCCGCGACAGTAATAGCAATCAGCCCCAGCATTTT	CASSRDSNSNQPQHF
TRBV6-5	TRBJ2-1	once	-	TGTGCCACCGGGCCAGCAGCTTACAATGAGCAGTTCTTC	CATGPAAYNEQFF
TRBV29-1	TRBJ1-1	once	-	TGCAGCGTTGGGGCTGTTAACGGGATGAACACTGAAGCTTTCTTT	CSVGAVNGMNTEAFF
TRBV6-5	TRBJ1-5	-	-	TGTGCCAGCAAGAAGGACAGCCGGAGTAATCAGCCCCAGCATTTT	CASKKDSRSNQPQHF
TRBV30	TRBJ1-1	-	-	TGTGCCTGGAGTGTCGGACAGATTGACACTGAAGCTTTCTTT	CAWSVGQIDTEAFF
TRBV29-1	TRBJ2-5	-	TRBD1	TGCAGCGCCACCCGGACAGGTGGAGAGACCCAGTACTTC	CSATRTGGETQYF
TRBV4-1	TRBJ2-5	-	-	TGCGCCAGCAGCCCTGAGGGGATGGAGACCCAGTACTTC	CASSPEGMETQYF
TRBV30	TRBJ2-3	-	-	TGTGCCTGGAGTGTAAGGGGGACAGATACGCAGTATTTT	CAWSVRGTDTQYF
TRBV6-5	TRBJ1-1	medium-sized	-	TGTGCCAGCAGTTCGGGACTCCACACTGAAGCTTTCTTT	CASSSGLHTEAFF
TRBV7-2	TRBJ1-2	-	-	TGTGCCAGCAGCTTAGCTCCGGGGGATGGCTACACCTTC	CASSLAPGDGYTF
TRBV30	TRBJ1-3	-	-	TGTGCCTGGCGACTCGGGGGCCTCTCTGGAAACACCATATATTTT	CAWRLGGLSGNTIYF
TRBV30	TRBJ1-5	-	-	TGTGCCTGGAGTGTACCGGGGGAGCCCCAGCATTTT	CAWSVPGEPQHF
TRBV7-9	TRBJ1-2	-	-	TGTGCCAGCAGCCCAAGTCTGGGACCGCTCTTGGGTGGCTACACCTTC	CASSPSLGPLLGGYTF
TRBV29-1	TRBJ2-7	-	-	TGCAGCGTTCTGACCTACGAGCAGTACTTC	CSVLTYEQYF